The T cell receptor (beta chain) under discussion was sequenced for a study of blood T cells in healthy people across ages. The CDR3 spans 16 residues. Germline CDR1 and CDR2: MNHEY and SMNVEV (reference sequence). For this clonotype: A much larger clone differs from this one at a single base, so this may be a read error.

With a J-beta primer mix and a sample-barcoded 5' primer, a second PCR ran about 7 to 12 cycles. Through a template-switch adaptor with 12 random nucleotides, each cDNA molecule received a tag. TCRdb reprocessed the 5' RACE reads via MiXCR and lists one record per CDR3 protein. Of some 900,000 distinct CDR3 sequences in the sample, around 26% are singletons; the top ten hold roughly 17%. Sequencing was done on a sample of blood. The gene calls are TRBV27 and TRBJ2-4; D perhaps matches TRBD1 (6 bases). This clonotype was sampled from a woman at least 80 years old in good health. DNA for the CDR3: TGTGCCAGCAGTTCTCAGGGAGTGGGGGCCAAAAACATTCGGTACTTC. Its protein is CASSSQGVGAKNIRYF.